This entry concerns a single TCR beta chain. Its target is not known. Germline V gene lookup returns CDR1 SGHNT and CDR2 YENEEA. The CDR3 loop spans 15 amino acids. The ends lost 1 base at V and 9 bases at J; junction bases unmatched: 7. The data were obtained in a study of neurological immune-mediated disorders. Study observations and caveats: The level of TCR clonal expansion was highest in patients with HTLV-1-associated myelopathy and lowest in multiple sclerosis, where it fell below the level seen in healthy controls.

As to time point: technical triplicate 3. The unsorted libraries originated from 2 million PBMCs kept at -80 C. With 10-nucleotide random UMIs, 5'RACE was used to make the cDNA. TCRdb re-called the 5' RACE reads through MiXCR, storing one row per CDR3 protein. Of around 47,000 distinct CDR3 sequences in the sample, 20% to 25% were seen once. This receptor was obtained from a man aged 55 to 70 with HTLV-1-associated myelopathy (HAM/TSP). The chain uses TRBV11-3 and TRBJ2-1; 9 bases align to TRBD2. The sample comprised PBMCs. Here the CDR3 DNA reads TGTGCCAGCAGCTTAGTCGCGGGAGGGCTACTTGAGCAGTTCTTC. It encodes CASSLVAGGLLEQFF.